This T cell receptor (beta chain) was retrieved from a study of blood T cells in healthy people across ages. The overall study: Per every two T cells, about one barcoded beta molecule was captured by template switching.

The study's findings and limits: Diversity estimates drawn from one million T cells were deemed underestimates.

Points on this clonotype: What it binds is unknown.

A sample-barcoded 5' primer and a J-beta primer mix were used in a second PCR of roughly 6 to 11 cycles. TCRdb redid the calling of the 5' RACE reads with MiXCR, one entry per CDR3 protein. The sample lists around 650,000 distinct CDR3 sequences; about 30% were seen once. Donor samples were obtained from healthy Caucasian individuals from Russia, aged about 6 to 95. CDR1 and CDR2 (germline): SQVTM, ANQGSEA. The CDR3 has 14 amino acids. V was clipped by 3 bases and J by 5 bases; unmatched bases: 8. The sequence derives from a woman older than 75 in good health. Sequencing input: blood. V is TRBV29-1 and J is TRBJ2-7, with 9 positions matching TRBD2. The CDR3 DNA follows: TGCAGCGTTGAGGGGGTAGCGGGAGTAAACGAGCAGTACTTC. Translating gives CSVEGVAGVNEQYF.